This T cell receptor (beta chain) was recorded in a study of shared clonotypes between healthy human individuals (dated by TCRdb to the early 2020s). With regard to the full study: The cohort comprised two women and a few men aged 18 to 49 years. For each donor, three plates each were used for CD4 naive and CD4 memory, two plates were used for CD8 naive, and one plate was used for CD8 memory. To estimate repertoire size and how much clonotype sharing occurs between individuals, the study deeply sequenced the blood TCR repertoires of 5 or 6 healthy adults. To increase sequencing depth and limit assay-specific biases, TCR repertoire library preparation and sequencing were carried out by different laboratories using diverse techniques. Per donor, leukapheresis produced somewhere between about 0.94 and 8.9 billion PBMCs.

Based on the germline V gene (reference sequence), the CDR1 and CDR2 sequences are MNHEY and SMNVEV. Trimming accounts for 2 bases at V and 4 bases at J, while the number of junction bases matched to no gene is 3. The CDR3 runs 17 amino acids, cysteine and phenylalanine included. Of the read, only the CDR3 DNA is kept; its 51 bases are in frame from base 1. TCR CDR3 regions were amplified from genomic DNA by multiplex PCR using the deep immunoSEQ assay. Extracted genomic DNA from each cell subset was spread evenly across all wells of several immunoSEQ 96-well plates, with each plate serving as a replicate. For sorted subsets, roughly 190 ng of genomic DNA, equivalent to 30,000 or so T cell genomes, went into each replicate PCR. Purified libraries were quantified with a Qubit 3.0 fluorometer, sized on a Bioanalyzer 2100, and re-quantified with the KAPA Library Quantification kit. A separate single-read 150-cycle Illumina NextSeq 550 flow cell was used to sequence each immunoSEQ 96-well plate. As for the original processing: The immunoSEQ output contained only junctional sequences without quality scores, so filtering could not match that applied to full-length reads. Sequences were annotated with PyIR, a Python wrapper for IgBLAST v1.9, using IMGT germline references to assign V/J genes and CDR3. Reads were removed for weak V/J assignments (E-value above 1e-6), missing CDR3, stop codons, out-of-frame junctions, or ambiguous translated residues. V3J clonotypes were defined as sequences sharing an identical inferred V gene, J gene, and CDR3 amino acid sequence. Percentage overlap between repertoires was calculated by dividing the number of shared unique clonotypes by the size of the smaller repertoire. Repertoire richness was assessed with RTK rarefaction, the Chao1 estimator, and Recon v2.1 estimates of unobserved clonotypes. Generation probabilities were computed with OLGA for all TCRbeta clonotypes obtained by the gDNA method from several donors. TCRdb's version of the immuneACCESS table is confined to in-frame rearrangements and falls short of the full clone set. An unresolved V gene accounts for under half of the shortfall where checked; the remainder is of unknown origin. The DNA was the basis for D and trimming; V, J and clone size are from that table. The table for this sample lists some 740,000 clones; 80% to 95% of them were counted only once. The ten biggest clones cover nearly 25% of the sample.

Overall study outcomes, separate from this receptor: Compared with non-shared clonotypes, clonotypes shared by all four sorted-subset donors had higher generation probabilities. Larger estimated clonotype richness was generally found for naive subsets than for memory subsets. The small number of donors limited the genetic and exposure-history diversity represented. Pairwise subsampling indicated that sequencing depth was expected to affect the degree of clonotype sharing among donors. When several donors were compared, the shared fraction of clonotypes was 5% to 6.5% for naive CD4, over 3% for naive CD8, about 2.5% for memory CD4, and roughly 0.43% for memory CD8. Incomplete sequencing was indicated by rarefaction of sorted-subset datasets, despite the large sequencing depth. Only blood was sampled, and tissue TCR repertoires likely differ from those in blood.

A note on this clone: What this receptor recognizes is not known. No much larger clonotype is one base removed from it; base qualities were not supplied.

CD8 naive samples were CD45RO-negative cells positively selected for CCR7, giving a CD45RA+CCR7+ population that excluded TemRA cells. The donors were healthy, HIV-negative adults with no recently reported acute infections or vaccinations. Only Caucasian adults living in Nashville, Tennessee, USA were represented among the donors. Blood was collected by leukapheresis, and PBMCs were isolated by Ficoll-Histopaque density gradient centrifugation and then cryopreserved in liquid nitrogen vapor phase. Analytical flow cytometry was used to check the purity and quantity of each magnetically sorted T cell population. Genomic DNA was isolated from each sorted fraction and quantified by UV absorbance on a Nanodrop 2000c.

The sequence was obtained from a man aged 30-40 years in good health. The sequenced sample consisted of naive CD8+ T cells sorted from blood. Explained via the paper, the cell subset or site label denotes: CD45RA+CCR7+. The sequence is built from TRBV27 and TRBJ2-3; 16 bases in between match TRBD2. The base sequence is TGTGCCAGCAGTTTAGGGACTAGCGGGAGGGCCGCAGATACGCAGTATTTT. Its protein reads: CASSLGTSGRAADTQYF.